This TCR beta chain was identified during a study of blood T cell repertoires in COVID-19. In the study overall: In each case, the material was cDNA or gDNA derived from T cells, B-cell-depleted T cells, or PBMCs.

Study processing details: How many nucleated cells were present was estimated from reference gene primer amplification. Here immunoSEQ multiplex PCR was the method, and the copy in TCRdb shows in-frame clones only, minus some. The DNA gave D and trimming, while V, J and clone size come from that table. The repertoire holds a few hundred thousand clones, with around 92% as singletons. Self-reported history from a screening survey and questionnaire set each donor's cohort. The receptor comes from a woman aged 25 to 39 who had recovered from COVID-19. The specimen sequenced was PBMCs or T cells enriched from blood (not recorded which).

The DNA of the CDR3 is TGTGCCATCAGTATCCCGCTAGCGGGGGGCAGCAATGAGCAGTTCTTC. It is translated as CAISIPLAGGSNEQFF. This sequence joins TRBV10-3 and TRBJ2-1; TRBD2 agrees at 11 bases. CDR3 length: 16 residues. The germline V gene has CDR1 ENHRY and CDR2 SYGVKD. V gave up 5 bases and J gave up 6 bases; unmatched junction bases: 9.